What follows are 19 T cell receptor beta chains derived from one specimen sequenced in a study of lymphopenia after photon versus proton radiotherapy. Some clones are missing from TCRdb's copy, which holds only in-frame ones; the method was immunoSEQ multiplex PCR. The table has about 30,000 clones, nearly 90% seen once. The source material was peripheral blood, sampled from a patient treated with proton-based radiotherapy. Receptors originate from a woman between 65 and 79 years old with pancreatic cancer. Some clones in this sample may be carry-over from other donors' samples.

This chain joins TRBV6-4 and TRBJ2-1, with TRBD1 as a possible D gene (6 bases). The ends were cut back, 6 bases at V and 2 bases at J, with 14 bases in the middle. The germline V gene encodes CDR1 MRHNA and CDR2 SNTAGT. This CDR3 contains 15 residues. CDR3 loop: CASSLGRDTYNEQFF. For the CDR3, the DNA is TGTGCCAGCAGCTTGGGCAGGGACACCTACAATGAGCAGTTCTTC.

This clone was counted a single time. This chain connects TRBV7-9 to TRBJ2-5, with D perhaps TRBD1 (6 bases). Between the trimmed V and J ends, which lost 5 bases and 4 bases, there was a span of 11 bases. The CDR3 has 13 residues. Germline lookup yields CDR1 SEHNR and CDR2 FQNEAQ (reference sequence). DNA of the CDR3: TGTGCCAGCAGCAGGGGGAATGGAGAGACCCAGTACTTC. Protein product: CASSRGNGETQYF.

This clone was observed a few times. The DNA for the CDR3 is TGTGCCAGCAGCGTCGGGACAGGGTACAGAGAGCAGTACTTC. Translating gives CASSVGTGYREQYF. The chain couples TRBV9 to TRBJ2-7, with 9 bases that match TRBD1. The CDR3 length is 14 residues. The germline CDR1 and CDR2 sequences are SGDLS and YYNGEE. V lost 2 bases to trimming and J lost 7 bases; unmatched junction nucleotides: 7.

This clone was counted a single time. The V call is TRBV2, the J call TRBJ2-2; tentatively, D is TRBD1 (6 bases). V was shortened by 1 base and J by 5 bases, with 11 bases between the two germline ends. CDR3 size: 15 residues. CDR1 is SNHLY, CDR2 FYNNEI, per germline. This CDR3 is CASSEESQGTGELFF. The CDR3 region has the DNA TGTGCCAGCAGTGAAGAAAGTCAGGGGACCGGGGAGCTGTTTTTT.

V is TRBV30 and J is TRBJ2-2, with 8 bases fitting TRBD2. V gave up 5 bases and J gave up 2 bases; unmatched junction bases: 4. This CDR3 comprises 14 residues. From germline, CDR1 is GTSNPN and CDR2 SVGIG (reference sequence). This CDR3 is CAWWTSQNTGELFF. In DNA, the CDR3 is TGTGCCTGGTGGACTAGCCAAAACACCGGGGAGCTGTTTTTT.

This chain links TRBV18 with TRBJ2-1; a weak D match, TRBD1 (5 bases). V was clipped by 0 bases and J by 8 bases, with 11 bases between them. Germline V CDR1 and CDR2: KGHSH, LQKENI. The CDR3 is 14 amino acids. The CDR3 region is CASSPPAGNDEQFF. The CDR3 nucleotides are TGTGCCAGCTCACCACCGGCAGGGAACGATGAGCAGTTCTTC.

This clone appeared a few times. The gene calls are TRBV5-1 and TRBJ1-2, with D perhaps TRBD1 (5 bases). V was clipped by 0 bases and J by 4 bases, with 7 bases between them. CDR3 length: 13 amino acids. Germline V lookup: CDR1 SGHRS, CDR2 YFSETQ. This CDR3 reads CASSLDGAYGYTF. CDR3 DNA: TGCGCCAGCAGCTTGGACGGGGCCTATGGCTACACCTTC.

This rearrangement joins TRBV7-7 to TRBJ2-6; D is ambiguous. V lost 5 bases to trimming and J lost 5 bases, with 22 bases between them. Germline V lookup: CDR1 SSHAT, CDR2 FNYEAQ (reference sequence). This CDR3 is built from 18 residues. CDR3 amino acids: CASSGFAVPQSRANVLTF. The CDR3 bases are TGTGCCAGCAGCGGGTTCGCAGTGCCACAAAGTCGGGCCAACGTCCTGACTTTC.

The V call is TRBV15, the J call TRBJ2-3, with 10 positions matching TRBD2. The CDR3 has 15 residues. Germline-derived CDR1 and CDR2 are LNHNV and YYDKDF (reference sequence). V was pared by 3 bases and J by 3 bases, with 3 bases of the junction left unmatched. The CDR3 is CATSSTSGKTDTQYF. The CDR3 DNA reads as TGTGCCACCAGCAGTACTAGCGGGAAGACAGATACGCAGTATTTT.

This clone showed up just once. In DNA, the CDR3 is TGTGCCAGCAGACCAATAAACAATGAGCAGTTCTTC. Its translation is CASRPINNEQFF. The chain carries TRBV28 and TRBJ2-1; D ambiguous. The CDR3 has 12 amino acids. Germline V gene data show CDR1 as MDHEN and CDR2 as SYDVKM. V was pared by 6 bases and J by 5 bases, with 8 bases between.

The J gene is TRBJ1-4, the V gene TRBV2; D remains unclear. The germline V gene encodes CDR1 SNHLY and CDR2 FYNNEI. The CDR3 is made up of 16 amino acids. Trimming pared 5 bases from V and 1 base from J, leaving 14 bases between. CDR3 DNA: TGTGCCAGCAGTAACATCCTAGAGTTAACTAATGAAAAACTGTTTTTT. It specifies CASSNILELTNEKLFF.

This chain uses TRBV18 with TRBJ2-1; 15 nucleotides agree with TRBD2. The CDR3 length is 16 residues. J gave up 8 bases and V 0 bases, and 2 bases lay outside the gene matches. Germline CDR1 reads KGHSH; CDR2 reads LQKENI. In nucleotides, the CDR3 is TGTGCCAGCTCACCACCGGGACTAGCGGGAGGAGATGAGCAGTTCTTC. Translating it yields CASSPPGLAGGDEQFF.

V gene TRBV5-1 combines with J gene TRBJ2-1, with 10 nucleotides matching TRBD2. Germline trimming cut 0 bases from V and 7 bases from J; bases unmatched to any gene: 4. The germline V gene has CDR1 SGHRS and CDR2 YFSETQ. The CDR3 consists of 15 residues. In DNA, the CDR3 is TGCGCCAGCAGCTTGGTTAGCGGGAGGCTGAATGAGCAGTTCTTC. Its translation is CASSLVSGRLNEQFF.

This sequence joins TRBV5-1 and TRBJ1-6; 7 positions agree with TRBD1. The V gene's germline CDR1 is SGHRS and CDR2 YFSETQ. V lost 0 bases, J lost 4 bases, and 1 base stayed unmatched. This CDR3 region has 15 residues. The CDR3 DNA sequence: TGCGCCAGCAGCTTGGAGGGACAGTATAATTCACCCCTCCACTTT. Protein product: CASSLEGQYNSPLHF.

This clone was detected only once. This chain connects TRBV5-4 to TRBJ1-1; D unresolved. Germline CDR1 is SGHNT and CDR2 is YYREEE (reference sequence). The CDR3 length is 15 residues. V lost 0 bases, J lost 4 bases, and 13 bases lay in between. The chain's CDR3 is CASSLDTDPTTEAFF. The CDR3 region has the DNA TGTGCCAGCAGCTTGGATACGGACCCCACCACTGAAGCTTTCTTT. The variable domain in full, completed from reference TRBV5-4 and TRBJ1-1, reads ETGVTQSPTHLIKTRGQQVTLRCSSQSGHNTVSWYQQALGQGPQFIFQYYREEENGRGNFPPRFSGLQFPNYSSELNVNALELDDSALYLCASSLDTDPTTEAFFGQGTRLTVV.

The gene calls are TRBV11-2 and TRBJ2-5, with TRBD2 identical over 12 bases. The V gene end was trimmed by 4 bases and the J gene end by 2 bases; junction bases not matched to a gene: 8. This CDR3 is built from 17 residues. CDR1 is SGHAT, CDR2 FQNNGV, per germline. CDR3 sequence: CASSSRLAGEGQETQYF. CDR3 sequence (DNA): TGTGCCAGCAGCTCTAGACTAGCGGGAGAGGGGCAAGAGACCCAGTACTTC.

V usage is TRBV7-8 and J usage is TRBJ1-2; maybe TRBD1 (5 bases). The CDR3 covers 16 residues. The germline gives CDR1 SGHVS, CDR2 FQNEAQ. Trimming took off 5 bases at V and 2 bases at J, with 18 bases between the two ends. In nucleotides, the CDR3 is TGTGCCAGCAGCCCCGGATCAGGTGGGGCCAACTATGGCTACACCTTC. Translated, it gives CASSPGSGGANYGYTF.

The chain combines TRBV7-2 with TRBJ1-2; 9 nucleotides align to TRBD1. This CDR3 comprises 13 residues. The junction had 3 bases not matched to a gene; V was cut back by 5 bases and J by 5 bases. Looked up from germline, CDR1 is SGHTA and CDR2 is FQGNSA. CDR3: CASSQQGAYGYTF. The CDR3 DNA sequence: TGTGCCAGCAGCCAACAGGGGGCGTATGGCTACACCTTC. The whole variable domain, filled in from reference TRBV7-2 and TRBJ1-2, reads GAGVSQSPSNKVTEKGKDVELRCDPISGHTALYWYRQSLGQGLEFLIYFQGNSAPDKSGLPSDRFSAERTGGSVSTLTIQRTQQEDSAVYLCASSQQGAYGYTFGSGTRLTVV.

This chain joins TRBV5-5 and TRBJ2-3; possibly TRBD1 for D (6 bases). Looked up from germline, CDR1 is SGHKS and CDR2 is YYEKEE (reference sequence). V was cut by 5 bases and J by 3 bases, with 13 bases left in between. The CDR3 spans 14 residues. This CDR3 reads CASRKTGLTDTQYF. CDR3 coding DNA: TGTGCCAGCAGGAAAACAGGGTTGACAGATACGCAGTATTTT.